There are a few counts of the clone carrying this TCR beta chain. The data were produced by immunoSEQ multiplex PCR, yet TCRdb's version contains in-frame clones alone and is incomplete. The sample lists over 55,000 clones, about 81% occurring once. The CDR3 length is 20 residues. Germline CDR1 reads LNHDA; CDR2 reads SQIVND (reference sequence). V gave up 6 bases and J gave up 2 bases, with 31 bases separating them. The source of the sample is a study of OX40 agonist ivuxolimab in advanced cancers. The sample consisted of CD4+ or CD8+ T cells sorted from blood, taken in a trial of the OX40 agonist ivuxolimab. The chain uses TRBV19 and TRBJ1-2; D perhaps matches TRBD1 (6 bases). This sequence originates from an adult with an advanced solid tumor such as melanoma, head and neck, liver or kidney cancer. CDR3 residues: CASRDQHWGAAGRGNYGYTF. Here the CDR3 DNA reads TGTGCCAGTAGAGATCAACACTGGGGGGCCGCAGGGCGGGGAAACTATGGCTACACCTTC.